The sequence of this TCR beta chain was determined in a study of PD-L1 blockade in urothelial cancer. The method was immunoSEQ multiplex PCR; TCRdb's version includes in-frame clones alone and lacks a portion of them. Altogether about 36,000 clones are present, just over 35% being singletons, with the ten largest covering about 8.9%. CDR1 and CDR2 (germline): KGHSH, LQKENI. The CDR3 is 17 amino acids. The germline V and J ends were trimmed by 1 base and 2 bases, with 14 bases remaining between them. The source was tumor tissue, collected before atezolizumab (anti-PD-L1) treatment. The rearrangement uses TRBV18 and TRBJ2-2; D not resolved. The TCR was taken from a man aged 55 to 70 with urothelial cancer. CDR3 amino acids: CASSPLLGGYNTGELFF. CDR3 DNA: TGTGCCAGCTCACCACTTTTGGGCGGATACAACACCGGGGAGCTGTTTTTT.